The sequence of this T cell receptor (beta chain) was determined in a study of regulatory and conventional T cells in RAG deficiency. Findings and caveats of the study: Patient subsets had shorter CDR3s; Omenn Treg-Tconv overlap exceeded 75%. Shannon entropy fell and Simpson indices rose in RAG-deficient patients. Compared with controls, unique Treg TCR beta sequences dropped about 110-fold in Omenn syndrome and CID/AS.

The sorted conventional CD4+ T cells were CD25-low and CD127-high, with genomic DNA sequenced. Some clones are missing from TCRdb's copy, which holds only in-frame ones; the method was immunoSEQ multiplex PCR. The repertoire consists of tens of thousands of clones, with more than 85% occurring once and the leading ten covering about 0.73%. Trimming stripped 7 bases from V and 0 bases from J, with 22 bases between. CDR3 length equals 18 residues. CDR1 is MNHEY and CDR2 is SMNVEV in the germline V gene (reference sequence). As regards this clone: The antigen remains undetermined.

A further study also used this sample, focusing on regulatory T cells. That work contributes: Primers: 52 TRBV forward and 13 TRBJ reverse. Patient repertoires had restricted TRB V-J pairs and skewed V and J usage, most in Tregs.

The chain joins TRBV27 to TRBJ2-1; possible D gene TRBD2, 6 bases. The sample consisted of CD4+ T cells sorted from blood. This TCR derives from a human donor in good health. The DNA for the CDR3 is TGTGCCAGCACGTCAATTTCCTACGGGACTCACTCCTACAATGAGCAGTTCTTC. It encodes CASTSISYGTHSYNEQFF.